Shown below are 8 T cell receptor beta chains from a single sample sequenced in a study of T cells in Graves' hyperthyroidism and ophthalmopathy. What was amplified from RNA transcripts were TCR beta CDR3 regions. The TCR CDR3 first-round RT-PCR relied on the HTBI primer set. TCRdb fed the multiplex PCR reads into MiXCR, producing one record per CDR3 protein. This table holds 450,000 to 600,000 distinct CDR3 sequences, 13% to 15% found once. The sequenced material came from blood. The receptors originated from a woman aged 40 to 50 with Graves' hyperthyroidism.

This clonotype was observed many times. CDR3 in amino acids: CASSSKPGQGAGFGAEAFF. CDR3 in DNA: TGTGCCAGCAGTTCGAAACCGGGACAGGGGGCGGGTTTTGGCGCTGAAGCTTTCTTT. The rearrangement links TRBV28 to TRBJ1-1; TRBD1 agrees at 12 bases. Per germline, CDR1 MDHEN and CDR2 SYDVKM. This CDR3 region has 19 residues. Trimming removed 4 bases from V and 6 bases from J; junction bases left unmatched: 18. The full variable domain, in which reference TRBV28 and TRBJ1-1 provide the parts outside the CDR3, is DVKVTQSSRYLVKRTGEKVFLECVQDMDHENMFWYRQDPGLGLRLIYFSYDVKMKEKGDIPEGYSVSREKKERFSLILESASTNQTSMYLCASSSKPGQGAGFGAEAFFGQGTRLTVV.

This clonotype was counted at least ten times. CDR3 nucleotides: TGCAGTGCGCCCGCAGGAGGAAACGCAGGCACAGATACGCAGTATTTT. It codes for CSAPAGGNAGTDTQYF. The chain links TRBV20-1 to TRBJ2-3; D might be TRBD2 (5 bases). CDR1 and CDR2 from the germline V gene are DFQATT and SNEGSKA (reference sequence). The CDR3 has 16 amino acids. V was clipped by 6 bases and J by 1 base, with 20 bases between them.

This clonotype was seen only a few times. The CDR3 region has the DNA TGTGCCAGCAGTTTTCCAGCCCTGGGCGAGCAGTTCTTC. This gives the protein CASSFPALGEQFF. The chain recombines TRBV27 with TRBJ2-1, with D unresolved. Trimming pared 3 bases from V and 10 bases from J, leaving 13 bases between. The CDR3 has 13 amino acids. Germline loops: CDR1 MNHEY, CDR2 SMNVEV (reference sequence).

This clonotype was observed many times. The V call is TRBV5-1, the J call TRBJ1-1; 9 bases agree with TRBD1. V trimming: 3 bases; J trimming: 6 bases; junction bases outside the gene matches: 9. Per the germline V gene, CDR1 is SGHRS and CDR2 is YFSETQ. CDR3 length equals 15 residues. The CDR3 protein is CASSWTGALGAEAFF. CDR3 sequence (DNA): TGCGCCAGCAGCTGGACAGGGGCCCTCGGGGCTGAAGCTTTCTTT. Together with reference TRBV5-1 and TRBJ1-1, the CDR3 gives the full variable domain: KAGVTQTPRYLIKTRGQQVTLSCSPISGHRSVSWYQQTPGQGLQFLFEYFSETQRNKGNFPGRFSGRQFSNSRSEMNVSTLELGDSALYLCASSWTGALGAEAFFGQGTRLTVV.

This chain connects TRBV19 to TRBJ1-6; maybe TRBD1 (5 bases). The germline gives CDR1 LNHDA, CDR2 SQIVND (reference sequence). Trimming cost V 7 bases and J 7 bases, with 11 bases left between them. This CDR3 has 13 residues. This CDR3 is CASNEGPNSPLHF. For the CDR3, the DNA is TGTGCCAGTAACGAGGGGCCAAATTCACCCCTCCACTTT.

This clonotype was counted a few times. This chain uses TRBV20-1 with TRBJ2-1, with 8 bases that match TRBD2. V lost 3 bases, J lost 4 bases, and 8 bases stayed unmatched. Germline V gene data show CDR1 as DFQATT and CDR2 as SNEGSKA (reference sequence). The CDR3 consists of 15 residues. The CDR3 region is CSARKAGDLYNEQFF. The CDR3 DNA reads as TGCAGTGCTAGGAAAGCGGGAGACCTTTACAATGAGCAGTTCTTC.

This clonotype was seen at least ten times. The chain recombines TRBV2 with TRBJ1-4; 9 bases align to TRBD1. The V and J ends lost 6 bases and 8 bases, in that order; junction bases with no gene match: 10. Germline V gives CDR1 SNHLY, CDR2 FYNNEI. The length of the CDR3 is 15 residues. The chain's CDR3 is CASRAGTGFEEKLFF. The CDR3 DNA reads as TGTGCCAGCAGGGCCGGGACAGGGTTTGAAGAAAAACTGTTTTTT. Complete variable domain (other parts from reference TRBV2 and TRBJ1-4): EPEVTQTPSHQVTQMGQEVILRCVPISNHLYFYWYRQILGQKVEFLVSFYNNEISEKSEIFDDQFSVERPDGSNFTLKIRSTKLEDSAMYFCASRAGTGFEEKLFFGSGTQLSVL.

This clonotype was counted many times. This CDR3 is CASSLQGVEQYF. The CDR3 DNA reads as TGTGCCAGCTCACTCCAGGGTGTCGAGCAGTACTTC. The chain is built from TRBV18 and TRBJ2-7; the D gene is possibly TRBD1 (5 bases). V lost 4 bases and J lost 6, with 10 bases in between. The CDR3 loop spans 12 amino acids. Germline CDR1 and CDR2: KGHSH and LQKENI.